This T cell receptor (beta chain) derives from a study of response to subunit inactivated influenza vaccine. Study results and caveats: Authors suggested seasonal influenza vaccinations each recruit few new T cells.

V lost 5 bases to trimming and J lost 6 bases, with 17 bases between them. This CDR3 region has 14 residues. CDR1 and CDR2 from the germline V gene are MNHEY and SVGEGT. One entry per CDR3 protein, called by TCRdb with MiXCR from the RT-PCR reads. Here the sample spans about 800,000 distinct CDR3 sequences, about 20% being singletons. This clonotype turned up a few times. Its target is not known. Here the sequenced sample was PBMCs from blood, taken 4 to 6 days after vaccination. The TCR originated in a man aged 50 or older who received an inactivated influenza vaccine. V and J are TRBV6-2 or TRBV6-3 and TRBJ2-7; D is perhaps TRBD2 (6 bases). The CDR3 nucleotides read TGTGCCAGCAGTCGACTAGTCTATTCCCCCGAGCAGTACTTC. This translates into CASSRLVYSPEQYF.